Below, one T cell receptor beta chain is given with its context. What it binds is unknown. The germline V and J ends were trimmed by 5 bases and 4 bases, with 14 bases remaining between them. The CDR3 covers 14 residues. Germline-derived CDR1 and CDR2 are SGHTA and FQGNSA. Use of 60 Vbeta and 13 Jbeta primers characterized the PCR. Libraries were prepared by immunoSEQ multiplex PCR; TCRdb keeps only in-frame clonotypes and omits some of them. Found here are about 150,000 clones, approximately 80% of them singletons; the top ten hold 3.5% to 5%. This sample stems from a study of cytomegalovirus exposure and HLA in healthy donors. Study results and caveats: The analysis excluded some indistinguishable V segments, including TRBV6-2 and TRBV6-3. Apart from CMV serostatus, no immune exposure information was available. In an earlier analysis, productive rearrangement rates for most beta V segments clustered near 90% or 30%. It was 150 to 200 TCR beta chains that were listed as cytomegalovirus-associated.

Material for sequencing was PBMCs. This receptor was taken from a male donor in good health and CMV-seronegative. The chain couples TRBV7-2 to TRBJ2-5; possibly TRBD1 for D (6 bases). The DNA for the CDR3 is TGTGCCAGCAGCCCCCCCTGGGGGCCAGAGACCCAGTACTTC. Residues: CASSPPWGPETQYF.